Detailed here is one T cell receptor (beta chain). This clone was seen a handful of times. No cognate antigen has been identified for it. No per-base quality is available; no much larger clone lies one base away. This entry is derived from a study of cytomegalovirus exposure and HLA in healthy donors listed by TCRdb under 2017. Study-wide context: In an earlier analysis of some 550 of the donors, 276 Gb of sequence data and 100 million or so unique TCR beta sequences from 180 million or so T cells were reported. Approximately 300 gigabases of sequencing data and around 88 million unique TCR sequences made up an early release that covered 500 to 700 HLA-typed donors. Of the 350 to 450 genotyped donors, 65% to 90% were placed in the genetic ancestry cluster associated with self-reported Caucasian donors. The study aimed to test whether signatures of past pathogen exposure could be identified by cataloging public T cell receptors. The study used immunosequencing to profile the T cell repertoires of 666 subjects and linked those repertoires to cytomegalovirus serostatus. Along with the approximately 650-subject first cohort, a separate validation cohort of over 90 different subjects was used. To predict cytomegalovirus infection status, the study brought together high-throughput TCR immunosequencing, statistical association of individual TCRs with disease status, and machine learning. A later analysis re-examined previously published TCR beta repertoires from roughly 650 donors and added high-resolution HLA genotyping to investigate patterns of TCR occurrence. Rather than drawing on any new phenotypic data, the later analysis identified candidate immune exposures from TCR beta sequences and the way those sequences occurred across donors. To decide whether each TCR beta V gene segment behaved as functional or pseudogenic, an earlier analysis of approximately 600 of the donors relied on high-throughput TCR beta sequencing. Donor age, sex, ethnicity and CMV serostatus were compiled together with the repertoire data. Genome-wide SNP genotypes for about 65% of the roughly 700 donors were used in a later genetic analysis, which treated that subset as a discovery cohort. All discovery cohort repertoires had been generated on a single sequencing platform. Class I and class II HLA loci were covered by the typing at four-digit resolution. Typing coverage varied by locus: roughly 620-630 donors for A, B, C, DRB1 and DQB1; some 520 for DQA1; approximately 570 for DPA1; approximately 470 for DPB1. A few DR-DQ haplotypes were treated as single units for association and clustering because of strong linkage in the cohort. Among about 410 genotyped donors of the cohort, an average of about 220,000 unique TCR beta nucleotide sequences was sequenced per donor, of which 15% to 20% were non-productive. Broad study findings and their caveats: A further reported finding was that TCR beta sequences accurately predicted the HLA-A and HLA-B alleles for most subjects in the first cohort. Presence/absence analyses assumed roughly uniform sequencing depth across donors, an assumption that may not hold. Some IMGT-functional V segments, including TRBV6-2 and TRBV6-3, could not be distinguished by the 87-base-pair reads and were therefore excluded. This cohort had only TCR beta chains sequenced, and the lack of alpha or paired-chain data limited which features could be detected. A cluster of highly shared sequence variants was judged likely to be a technical artifact of the sequencing pipeline. Compared with equally common non-associated chains, HLA-associated TCR beta chains in a later analysis were more clonally expanded and had lower generation probabilities. According to the authors, the approach could potentially be generalized to other disease states and immunological phenotypes. The classifier was reported to diagnose cytomegalovirus status with high specificity and sensitivity in both the original and validation cohorts. A later analysis found that most CMV-associated TCR beta chains appeared HLA-restricted, with HLA associations seemingly driven largely by CMV exposure. An association between a missense DCLRE1C variant and V-gene and J-gene trimming of TCR beta chains was found in a later genetic analysis and replicated in an independent cohort. Because counts were too low, about 17 rarely observed V segments, including chromosome 9 orphons, were excluded from the earlier analysis of several hundred of the donors. Linkage disequilibrium might explain the correlated functional status among segregating V segments, but an unknown experimental factor could not be excluded. Assigning TCR associations to individual alleles was difficult when HLA alleles, especially DR and DQ, strongly co-occurred. In a later genetic analysis, fewer N-insertions in productive TCRs were reported among donors in an Asian-associated ancestry cluster than the roughly 640-donor mean. Because HLA typing was missing for some donors at each locus, association tests included only the typed subset. While some public TCRs were present in many individuals, most TCR sequences turned up only very rarely across donors. Three of the identified cytomegalovirus-associated TCR beta chains were confirmed in vitro to be specific for cytomegalovirus antigens. In a later analysis, about 16,000 TCR beta sequences were associated with specific HLA alleles at a false discovery rate of 0.05. In an earlier analysis of approximately 590 of the donors, most TCR beta V segments appeared in productive rearrangements about 90% or about 30% of the time, broadly matching IMGT annotations. A later analysis reported that several top co-occurrence clusters appeared linked to parvovirus B19, influenza, CMV and Epstein-Barr virus. In a later analysis, TCR association rates were found to vary across HLA loci, with the most associated TCRs seen for DRB1 alleles and the fewest for HLA-C alleles. Immune exposure information for the cohort was limited to CMV serostatus. The study gave a list of roughly 150 TCR beta chains associated with cytomegalovirus.

Library creation used the immunoSEQ multiplex PCR assay. For the multiplex PCR, a mixture combining 60 forward primers for TCR Vbeta segments and 13 reverse primers for TCR Jbeta segments was used. The CDR3 region of rearranged TCR beta genes was amplified from genomic DNA with a multiplex PCR assay. The Illumina HiSeq System was used to sequence the amplified TCR beta libraries as 87-base-pair reads. On the authors' methods: In a later analysis, some 80 million unique TCR beta chains were counted across the 650 to 700 repertoires, and approximately 11 million of these chains were shared by at least two donors. A nearest-neighbor algorithm error-corrected the raw reads and collapsed the reads into unique sequences, merging closely related sequences to remove PCR and sequencing errors. Alignment of CDR3 sequences to IMGT reference sequences was used to assign V, D and J gene segments. For a sequence to be retained, at least a six-nucleotide match to both a V gene segment and a J gene segment was required. A rearrangement counted as productive if the CDR3 had no stop codons and remained in frame with V and J, and every other rearrangement counted as non-productive. CDR3 was defined according to IMGT convention as the region running from the second conserved V-encoded cysteine to the conserved J-encoded phenylalanine. The earlier analysis of about 570 of the donors excluded any sequence lacking an unambiguous match to a single V gene segment. In an earlier analysis of 587 of the donors, a V segment was called functional when productive rearrangements were above 56.7%, and segregating when the standard deviation between donors exceeded 5%. A statistical classification framework was built for diagnosing cytomegalovirus status from the catalog of TCR beta chain sequences. In a later analysis, TCR nucleotide sequences were compared against IMGT/GENE-DB human TR gene sequences so that V and J genes could be assigned. Using the TCRdist pipeline, a later analysis assigned CDR3 sequences along with most-parsimonious VDJ recombination scenarios. In a later analysis, each TCR beta chain was defined by its CDR3 amino acid sequence together with its V-gene family, and reads lacking a unique V-gene family were excluded. In a later analysis, 450 to 600 highly shared, low-generation-probability nucleotide sequences were removed to address suspected cross-contamination and a sequencing artifact. A later analysis calculated a clonal expansion index for each public chain from normalized within-repertoire ranks of inferred template counts. A later analysis computed generation probabilities with a VDJ recombination model fitted to out-of-frame rearrangements, and checked the results against IGoR. Hypergeometric tests were used in a later analysis to score TCR-TCR, TCR-HLA and TCR-CMV co-occurrence, with a repertoire-size bias correction applied to the TCR pairs. False discovery rates were estimated in a later analysis by permuting HLA or CMV assignments 20 times. A later analysis grouped co-occurring TCRs with DBSCAN, adding TCRdist sequence similarity when clustering within HLA-allele-positive subsets. Co-occurrence clustering excluded repertoires with fewer than 30,000 or more than 120,000 public chains, plus five with anomalous nucleotide sharing. Here the immuneACCESS table is served through TCRdb, limited to in-frame sequences with V and J called. Missing clones are a known gap in these copies; in checked studies unresolved V genes cover under half, and the rest lacks a known reason. V, J and clone size derive from that table, while D and trimming were established from the DNA sequence. Here the sample has around 150,000 clones; 77% occur a single time. The top ten constitute about 3.8% of the sample.

The cohort was made up of approximately 670 healthy bone marrow donors. At the time of sampling, every cohort member was nominally healthy, though immune exposures that went unrecorded were likely present. The donor tested CMV seropositive, placing the donor among the 289 seropositive members of the cohort. A peripheral blood sample was provided by each donor, and peripheral blood mononuclear cells were used for TCR beta sequencing. The Qiagen DNeasy Blood Extraction Kit was used to extract genomic DNA from the blood cell samples. The germline V gene (reference sequence) gives CDR1 as SEHNR and CDR2 as FQNEAQ. A distance of 13 bases separates the germline ends of V and J, which lose 5 bases and 5 bases respectively. The cysteine opens and the phenylalanine closes a CDR3 of 14 amino acids. The entry retains the CDR3 DNA only, 42 bases that are in frame from base 1.

The receptor was isolated from a man in his thirties or forties in good health and CMV-seropositive. Material for sequencing was PBMCs. The chain employs TRBV7-9 and TRBJ1-5; matching of 6 bases hints at TRBD1 as the D gene. This receptor carries the CDR3 CASSPRGGYQPQHF. The nucleotides are TGTGCCAGCAGCCCTAGGGGGGGCTATCAGCCCCAGCATTTT.